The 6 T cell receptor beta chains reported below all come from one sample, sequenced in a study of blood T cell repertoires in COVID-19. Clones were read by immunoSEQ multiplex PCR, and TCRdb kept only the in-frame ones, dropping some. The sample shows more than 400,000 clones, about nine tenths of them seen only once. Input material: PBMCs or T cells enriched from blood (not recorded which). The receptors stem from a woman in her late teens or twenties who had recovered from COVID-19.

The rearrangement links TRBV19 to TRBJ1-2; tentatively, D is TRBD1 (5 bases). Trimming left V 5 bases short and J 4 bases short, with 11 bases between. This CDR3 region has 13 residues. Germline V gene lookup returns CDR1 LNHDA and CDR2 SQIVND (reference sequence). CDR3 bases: TGTGCCAGTAGTCCTATGACAGTCTATGGCTACACCTTC. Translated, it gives CASSPMTVYGYTF.

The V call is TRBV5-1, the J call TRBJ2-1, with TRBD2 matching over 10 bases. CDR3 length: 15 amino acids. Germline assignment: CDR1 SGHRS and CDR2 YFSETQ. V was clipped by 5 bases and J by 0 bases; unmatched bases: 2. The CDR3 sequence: CASRGLAVSYNEQFF. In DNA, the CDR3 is TGCGCCAGCAGAGGACTAGCGGTCTCCTACAATGAGCAGTTCTTC.

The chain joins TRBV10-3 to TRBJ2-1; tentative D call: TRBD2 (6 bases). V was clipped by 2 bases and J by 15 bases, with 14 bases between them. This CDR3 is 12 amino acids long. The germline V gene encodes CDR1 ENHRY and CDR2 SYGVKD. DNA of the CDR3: TGTGCCATCAGTGAGGGGGCAGGAGGGTTGTTCTTC. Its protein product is CAISEGAGGLFF.

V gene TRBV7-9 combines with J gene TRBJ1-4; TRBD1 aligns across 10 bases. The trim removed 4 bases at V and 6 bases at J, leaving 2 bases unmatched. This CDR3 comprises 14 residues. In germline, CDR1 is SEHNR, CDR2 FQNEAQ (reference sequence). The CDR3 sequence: CASSSTGGYEKLFF. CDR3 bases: TGTGCCAGCAGCTCGACAGGGGGCTATGAAAAACTGTTTTTT.

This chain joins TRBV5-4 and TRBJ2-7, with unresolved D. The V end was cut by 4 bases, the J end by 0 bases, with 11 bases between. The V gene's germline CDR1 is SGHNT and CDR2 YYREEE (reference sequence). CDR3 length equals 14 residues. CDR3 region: CASSPDRVSYEQYF. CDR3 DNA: TGTGCCAGCAGCCCCGACCGGGTCTCCTACGAGCAGTACTTC.

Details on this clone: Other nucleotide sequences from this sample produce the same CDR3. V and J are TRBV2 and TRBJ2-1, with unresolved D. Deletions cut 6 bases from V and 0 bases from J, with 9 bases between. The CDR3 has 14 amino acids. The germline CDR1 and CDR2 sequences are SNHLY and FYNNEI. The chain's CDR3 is CASSPASSYNEQFF. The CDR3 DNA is TGTGCCAGCAGCCCCGCTAGCTCCTACAATGAGCAGTTCTTC.